A selection of T cell receptor beta chains follows, all from one sample in a study of patients and donors after allogeneic stem cell transplantation. TCRdb recomputed calls from the RT-PCR reads with MiXCR, one row per CDR3 protein. The repertoire holds about 410,000 distinct CDR3 sequences, with 16% as singletons. Material for sequencing was blood, either unsorted or a sorted T cell fraction (not recorded which). These TCRs come from a human donor who was either an allogeneic HSCT recipient or a stem cell or donor lymphocyte infusion donor (not recorded which). It is not recorded whose cells these are; they may come from a transplant donor. Both conserved end residues are part of each CDR3. A D gene is named only where the DNA matches it firmly. Not every row has a clone size; where given, it reads once, few, many or a size class.

V	J	size	D	DNA	CDR3
TRBV7-8	TRBJ2-2	NA	NA	TGTGCCAGCAGCTTAGCGCCGACAGCGAACCCCGGGGAGCTGTTTTTT	CASSLAPTANPGELFF
TRBV2	TRBJ2-7	few	NA	TGTGCCAGCAGTGTGGGGGCACAGGGACCCTACGAGCAGTACTTC	CASSVGAQGPYEQYF
TRBV7-9	TRBJ2-7	NA	TRBD2	TGTGCCAGCAGCTTGCCATACGGGACTAGCGCCTACGAGCAGTACTTC	CASSLPYGTSAYEQYF
TRBV20-1	TRBJ2-7	NA	NA	TGCAGTGCAGGCGACAGCAGTGGGTCCTACGAGCAGTACTTC	CSAGDSSGSYEQYF
TRBV9	TRBJ2-1	NA	TRBD1	TGTGCCAGCAGCGTAGCTACAGGAGGAGGACAGGGGTTGTATGAGCAGTTCTTC	CASSVATGGGQGLYEQFF
TRBV7-8	TRBJ1-2	NA	NA	TGTGCCAGCAGCTTAGCGAGGATAGGGTTTGCTAACTATGGCTACACCTTC	CASSLARIGFANYGYTF
TRBV15	TRBJ1-1	NA	NA	TGTGCCACCAGCAGAGAAGGTGCGGCGAACACTGAAGCTTTCTTT	CATSREGAANTEAFF
TRBV6-5	TRBJ1-2	NA	TRBD1	TGTGCCAGCAGTTATGGACAGGGGGCGGAGGGCTACACCTTC	CASSYGQGAEGYTF
TRBV7-2	TRBJ2-3	NA	TRBD1	TGTGCCAGCAGCCACCGGGACAGACGCACAGATACGCAGTATTTT	CASSHRDRRTDTQYF
TRBV10-3	TRBJ2-7	NA	TRBD1	TGTGCCATCAGTGAGTTGGGGGACAGGTGCTGGAAAAACTACGAGCAGTACTTC	CAISELGDRCWKNYEQYF